This T cell receptor (beta chain) was recovered during a study of Ad26.COV2.S vaccination and SARS-CoV-2 variants. Looked up from germline, CDR1 is ENHRY and CDR2 is SYGVKD. This CDR3 has 15 residues. V lost 10 bases to trimming and J lost 1 base; unmatched junction nucleotides: 13. The sample's treatment: some 19 received Ad26.COV2.S at low or high dose, single or two shots; about 5 received placebo; per-sample allocation not given. Material that was analyzed had been drawn on day 63 after the first vaccine or placebo injection. TCRdb's table, derived via immunoSEQ multiplex PCR, lists solely in-frame clones and lacks some. The sample consists of hundreds of thousands of clones, about nine tenths of them appearing once.

The chain couples TRBV10-3 to TRBJ2-7; 7 bases align to TRBD1. The sequenced sample was peripheral blood, obtained in a trial of Ad26.COV2.S vaccine versus placebo. The receptor's source is a person between 18 and 65 years old who received the Ad26.COV2.S COVID-19 vaccine or a placebo. CDR3 sequence reads: CATLEGADRSYEQYF. The CDR3 DNA sequence: TGTGCCACCTTAGAAGGGGCGGACAGGTCCTACGAGCAGTACTTC.